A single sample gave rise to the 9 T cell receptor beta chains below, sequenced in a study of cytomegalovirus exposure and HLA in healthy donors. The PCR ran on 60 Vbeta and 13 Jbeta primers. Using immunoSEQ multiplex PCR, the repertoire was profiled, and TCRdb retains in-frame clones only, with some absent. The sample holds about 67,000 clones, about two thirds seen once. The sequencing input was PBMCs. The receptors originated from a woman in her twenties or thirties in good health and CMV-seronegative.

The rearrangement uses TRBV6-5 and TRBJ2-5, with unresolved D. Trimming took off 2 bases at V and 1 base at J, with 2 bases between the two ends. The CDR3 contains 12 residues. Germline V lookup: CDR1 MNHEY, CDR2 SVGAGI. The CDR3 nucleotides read TGTGCCAGCAGTTACCTCCAAGAGACCCAGTACTTC. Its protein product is CASSYLQETQYF.

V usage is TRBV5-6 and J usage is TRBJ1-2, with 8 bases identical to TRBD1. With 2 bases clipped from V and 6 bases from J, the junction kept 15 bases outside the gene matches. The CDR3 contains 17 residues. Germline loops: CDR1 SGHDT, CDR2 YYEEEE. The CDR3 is CASSLITTGTGGHGYTF. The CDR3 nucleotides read TGTGCCAGCAGCTTAATCACCACCGGGACAGGCGGGCATGGCTACACCTTC.

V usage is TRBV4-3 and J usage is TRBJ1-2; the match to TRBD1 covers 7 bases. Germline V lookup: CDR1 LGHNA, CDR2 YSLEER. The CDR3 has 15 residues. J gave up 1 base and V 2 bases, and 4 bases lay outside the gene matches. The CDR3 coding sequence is TGCGCCAGCAGCCAACGCACAGGGGATAACTATGGCTACACCTTC. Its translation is CASSQRTGDNYGYTF.

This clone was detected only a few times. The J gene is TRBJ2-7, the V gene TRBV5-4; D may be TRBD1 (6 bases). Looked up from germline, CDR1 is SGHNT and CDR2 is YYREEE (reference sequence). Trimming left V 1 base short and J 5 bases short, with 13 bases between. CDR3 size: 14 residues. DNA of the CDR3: TGTGCCAGCAGCTTGCAGGGGCCAACGGACGAGCAGTACTTC. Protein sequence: CASSLQGPTDEQYF.

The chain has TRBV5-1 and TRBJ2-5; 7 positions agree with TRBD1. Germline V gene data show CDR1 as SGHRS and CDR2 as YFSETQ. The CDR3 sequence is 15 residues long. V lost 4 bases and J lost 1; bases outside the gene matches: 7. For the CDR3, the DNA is TGCGCCAGCAGCCTTTCCAACAGGGGCCAAGAGACCCAGTACTTC. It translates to CASSLSNRGQETQYF.

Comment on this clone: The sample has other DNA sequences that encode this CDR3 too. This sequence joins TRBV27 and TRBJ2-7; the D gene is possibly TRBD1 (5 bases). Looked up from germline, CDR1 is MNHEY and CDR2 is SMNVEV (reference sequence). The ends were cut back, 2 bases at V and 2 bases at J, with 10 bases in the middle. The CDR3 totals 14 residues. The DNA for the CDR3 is TGTGCCAGCAGTTTAAAGGCCAGGGCCTACGAGCAGTACTTC. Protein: CASSLKARAYEQYF.

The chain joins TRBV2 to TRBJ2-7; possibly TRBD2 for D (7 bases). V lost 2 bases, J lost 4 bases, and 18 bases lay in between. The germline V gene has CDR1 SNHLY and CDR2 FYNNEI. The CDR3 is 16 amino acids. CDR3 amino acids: CASSEPGAGASYEQYF. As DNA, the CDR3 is TGTGCCAGCAGTGAACCGGGCGCGGGGGCGTCTTACGAGCAGTACTTC.

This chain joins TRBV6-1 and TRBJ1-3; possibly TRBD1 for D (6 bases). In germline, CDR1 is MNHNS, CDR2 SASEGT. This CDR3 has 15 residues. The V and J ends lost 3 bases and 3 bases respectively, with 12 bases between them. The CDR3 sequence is CASSDTGFYGNTIYF. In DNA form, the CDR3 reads TGTGCCAGCAGTGACACAGGGTTTTATGGAAACACCATATATTTT.

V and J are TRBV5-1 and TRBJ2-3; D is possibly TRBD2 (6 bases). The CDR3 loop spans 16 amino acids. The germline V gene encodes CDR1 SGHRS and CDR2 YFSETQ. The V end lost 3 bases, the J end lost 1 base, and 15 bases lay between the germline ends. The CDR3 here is CASSSPLGEGTDTQYF. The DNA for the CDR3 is TGCGCCAGCAGCTCACCCCTAGGGGAGGGCACAGATACGCAGTATTTT.